This entry is about one TCR beta chain. Its antigen remains unidentified. The data were obtained in a study of T cell repertoires in cytomegalovirus infection. For the study at large: Use of recently identified HLA-C-restricted and well-studied HLA-B-restricted CMV epitopes was part of the study. An indication of both CMV infection and matching HLA type came from public TCR beta signatures.

TCRdb re-derived calls from the reads in MiXCR, one entry per CDR3 protein. In the table there are fewer than 1,000,000 distinct CDR3 sequences, more than 25% of which are singletons. Study-wide results and caveats: Dominant in the ex vivo response were TCR beta clonotypes restricted by HLA-C and specific for CMV.

The TCR originated in a human donor in good health (CMV status not recorded). Some clones in this sample may be carry-over from other donors' samples. The sample consisted of cultured CD8+ T cells from PBMCs, taken from culture after CMV antigen stimulation.

The CDR3 DNA reads as TGTGCCAGCAGCCTTAGGGTCCCAGGGGAAAAACTGTTTTTT. As protein: CASSLRVPGEKLFF. V gene TRBV7-6 combines with J gene TRBJ1-4, with D perhaps TRBD1 (5 bases). The CDR3 runs to 14 residues. Trimming pared 5 bases from V and 8 bases from J, leaving 15 bases between. CDR1 is SGHVS and CDR2 is FNYEAQ in the germline V gene. The full variable domain, rest sourced from reference TRBV7-6 and TRBJ1-4, is GAGVSQSPRYKVTKRGQDVALRCDPISGHVSLYWYRQALGQGPEFLTYFNYEAQQDKSGLPNDRFSAERPEGSISTLTIQRTEQRDSAMYRCASSLRVPGEKLFFGSGTQLSVL.